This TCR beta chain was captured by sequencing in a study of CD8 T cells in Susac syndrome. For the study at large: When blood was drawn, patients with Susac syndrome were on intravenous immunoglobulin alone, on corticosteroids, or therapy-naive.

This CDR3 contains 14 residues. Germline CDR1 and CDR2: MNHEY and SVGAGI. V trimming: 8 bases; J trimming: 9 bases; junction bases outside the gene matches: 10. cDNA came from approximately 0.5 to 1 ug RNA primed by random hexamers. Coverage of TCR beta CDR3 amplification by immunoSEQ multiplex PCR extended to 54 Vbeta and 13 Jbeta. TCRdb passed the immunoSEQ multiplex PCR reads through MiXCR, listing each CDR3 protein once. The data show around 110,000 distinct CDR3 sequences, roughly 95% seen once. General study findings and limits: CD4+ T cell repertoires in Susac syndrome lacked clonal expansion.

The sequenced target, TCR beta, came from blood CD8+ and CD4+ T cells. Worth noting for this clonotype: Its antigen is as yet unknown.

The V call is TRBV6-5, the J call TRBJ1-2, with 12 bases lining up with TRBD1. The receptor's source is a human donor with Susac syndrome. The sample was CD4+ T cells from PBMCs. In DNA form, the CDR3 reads TGTGCCAGCGGGAGGGGACAGGGGGCTACGAGCTACACCTTC. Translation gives CASGRGQGATSYTF.